The 23 T cell receptor beta chains below were found in one sample sequenced in a study of blood T cell repertoires in COVID-19. Repertoires were generated with immunoSEQ multiplex PCR, while TCRdb's copy carries only in-frame clones and drops some. This table has just over 95,000 clones, roughly four fifths appearing once. Input material: peripheral blood. The receptor set was obtained from a man aged 60 to 69 with acute or convalescent COVID-19.

The chain uses TRBV7-2 and TRBJ1-5, with a possible D match to TRBD1 (5 bases). Germline CDR1 and CDR2: SGHTA and FQGNSA. Trimming took off 0 bases at V and 5 bases at J, with 8 bases between the two ends. The CDR3 is made up of 14 amino acids. CDR3: CASSLAPGDQPQHF. The DNA for the CDR3 is TGTGCCAGCAGCTTAGCGCCGGGGGATCAGCCCCAGCATTTT.

The chain joins TRBV4-1 to TRBJ1-4; D gene unclear. Deletions cut 1 base from V and 5 bases from J, with 11 bases between. CDR3 size: 15 residues. From germline, CDR1 is MGHRA and CDR2 YSYEKL. CDR3 DNA sequence: TGCGCCAGCAGCCAAGGTAGAACTTTAAATGAAAAACTGTTTTTT. This codes for CASSQGRTLNEKLFF.

The chain's CDR3 is CASSLGTGRSTQPQHF. In nucleotides, the CDR3 is TGTGCCAGCAGCTTAGGTACGGGAAGGTCAACTCAGCCCCAGCATTTT. The chain recombines TRBV7-2 with TRBJ1-5, with unresolved D. The CDR3 loop spans 16 amino acids. CDR1 SGHTA and CDR2 FQGNSA come from the germline V gene. V dropped 1 base and J dropped 6 bases, with 16 bases sitting between them.

The V gene is TRBV7-2, the J gene TRBJ2-7; weak D call: TRBD2 (7 bases). Germline V lookup: CDR1 SGHTA, CDR2 FQGNSA. The V end lost 5 bases, the J end lost 2 bases, and 16 bases lay between the germline ends. The CDR3 is 15 amino acids. CDR3 bases: TGTGCCAGCAGCCAAACGGGGGGCCGCGCCTACGAGCAGTACTTC. It codes for CASSQTGGRAYEQYF.

This clone is a singleton in its sample. This CDR3 is also generated by other DNA sequences in the sample. CDR3 sequence: CASSPGDRATEAFF. The DNA for the CDR3 is TGTGCCAGCTCACCAGGGGACAGGGCCACTGAAGCTTTCTTT. J is TRBJ1-1 and V is TRBV18, with 9 bases identical to TRBD1. In germline, CDR1 is KGHSH, CDR2 LQKENI. The length of the CDR3 is 14 residues. V trimming: 2 bases; J trimming: 4 bases; junction bases outside the gene matches: 2.

This rearrangement joins TRBV4-1 to TRBJ1-2, with 9 positions matching TRBD1. The germline V gene encodes CDR1 MGHRA and CDR2 YSYEKL. The V and J ends lost 0 bases and 5 bases, in that order; junction bases with no gene match: 10. The CDR3 spans 17 residues. CDR3 DNA sequence: TGCGCCAGCAGCCAAGATACCACAGGGGGCAGTGTGTATGGCTACACCTTC. Translating gives CASSQDTTGGSVYGYTF.

The V and J genes are TRBV4-2 and TRBJ1-5; TRBD1 matches at 7 bases. Germline V gene data show CDR1 as LGHNA and CDR2 as YNFKEQ. The CDR3 has 14 amino acids. V was pared by 7 bases and J by 1 base, with 4 bases of the junction left unmatched. CDR3 DNA: TGTGCCAGCACCCCGGACAGGAGCAATCAGCCCCAGCATTTT. Translating gives CASTPDRSNQPQHF.

The DNA of the CDR3 is TGTGCCAGCAGCTTAGATATAGCGGGAGGCCCCTCCGAGCAGTACGTC. Protein: CASSLDIAGGPSEQYV. The J gene is TRBJ2-7, the V gene TRBV7-8, with TRBD2 identical over 10 bases. V gave up 1 base and J gave up 6 bases; unmatched junction bases: 9. CDR1 and CDR2 (germline): SGHVS, FQNEAQ. This CDR3 spans 16 amino acids.

V usage is TRBV6-5 and J usage is TRBJ2-7, with 8 nucleotides matching TRBD1. V was pared by 0 bases and J by 7 bases, with 11 bases of the junction left unmatched. Germline CDR1 reads MNHEY; CDR2 reads SVGAGI. CDR3 size: 16 residues. This CDR3 is CASSYSRGRGLGEQYF. The CDR3 DNA reads TGTGCCAGCAGTTACTCGAGAGGCAGGGGGCTCGGGGAGCAGTACTTC.

The rearrangement links TRBV19 to TRBJ2-5, with 12 bases aligning to TRBD1. Unmatched junction bases numbered 2, after V lost 5 bases and J lost 1 base. CDR1 and CDR2 (germline): LNHDA, SQIVND (reference sequence). This CDR3 region has 15 residues. This chain's CDR3 is CASSGTGGRQETQYF. CDR3 DNA: TGTGCCAGTAGTGGGACAGGGGGCCGCCAAGAGACCCAGTACTTC.

Only a few counts were recorded for this clone. V usage is TRBV5-1 and J usage is TRBJ2-7; 7 bases line up with TRBD1. Germline assignment: CDR1 SGHRS and CDR2 YFSETQ. The CDR3 runs to 14 residues. The V segment lost 2 bases and the J segment 3 bases; nucleotides outside the gene matches: 5. CDR3 residues: CASSFTGDDYEQYF. The CDR3, as DNA: TGCGCCAGCAGCTTTACAGGGGATGACTACGAGCAGTACTTC.

The chain uses TRBV29-1 and TRBJ2-5, with 8 bases identical to TRBD2. Per the germline V gene, CDR1 is SQVTM and CDR2 is ANQGSEA. After removal of 7 bases from V and 5 bases from J, the junction contained 12 bases not matched to a gene. The CDR3 runs 14 residues. The CDR3 DNA sequence: TGCAGCGCCCCATCACTAGCGGCGGGGGAGACCCAGTACTTC. Translation: CSAPSLAAGETQYF.

The J gene is TRBJ1-2, the V gene TRBV5-1, with D tentatively TRBD1 (5 bases). V lost 0 bases and J 5 bases, leaving 8 bases between the germline ends. Germline assignment: CDR1 SGHRS and CDR2 YFSETQ. The CDR3 loop spans 13 amino acids. The CDR3 is CASSLGQLYGYTF. CDR3 nucleotide sequence: TGCGCCAGCAGCTTGGGACAGTTATATGGCTACACCTTC.

The chain combines TRBV18 with TRBJ1-2; 7 bases map to TRBD1. J lost 4 bases, V lost 0 bases, and 2 bases had no gene match. CDR1 and CDR2 (germline): KGHSH, LQKENI. The CDR3 covers 14 residues. The CDR3 sequence is CASSPPRDSYGYTF. The CDR3 DNA follows: TGTGCCAGCTCACCACCGAGGGACAGCTATGGCTACACCTTC.

This chain joins TRBV19 and TRBJ2-1, with TRBD2 identical over 7 bases. Trimming removed 6 bases from V and 9 bases from J; junction bases left unmatched: 11. The CDR3 has 14 residues. Germline V gene sequence: CDR1 LNHDA, CDR2 SQIVND (reference sequence). DNA of the CDR3: TGTGCCAGTAGCTACCTTCGGGGGGAGGGTGAGCAGTTCTTC. This codes for CASSYLRGEGEQFF.

The CDR3 sequence is CASSLGQGASEQFF. The CDR3 nucleotides read TGCGCCAGCAGCTTGGGGCAGGGGGCAAGTGAGCAGTTCTTC. The chain has TRBV5-1 and TRBJ2-1, with TRBD1 matching 8 bases. This CDR3 spans 14 amino acids. V was pared by 0 bases and J by 9 bases, with 5 bases of the junction left unmatched. Germline V lookup: CDR1 SGHRS, CDR2 YFSETQ.

CDR3 DNA sequence: TGTGCCAGCAGACTCCAAGATTCCTACGAGCAGTACGTC. Amino acid sequence: CASRLQDSYEQYV. The rearrangement links TRBV3-1 (or the pseudogene TRBV3-2) to TRBJ2-7; D uncertain. The V and J ends lost 6 bases and 1 base respectively, with 10 bases between them. The CDR3 covers 13 residues. Germline-derived CDR1 and CDR2 are LGHDT and YNNKEL (reference sequence).

This chain uses TRBV24-1 with TRBJ2-3; TRBD2 agrees at 11 bases. The CDR3 sequence is 19 residues long. Per the germline V gene, CDR1 is KGHDR and CDR2 is SFDVKD. J gave up 6 bases and V 0 bases, and 13 bases lay outside the gene matches. The chain's CDR3 is CATSDLPWRLAGRGDTQYF. CDR3 bases: TGTGCCACCAGTGATTTGCCGTGGAGACTAGCGGGAAGAGGTGATACGCAGTATTTT.

There are a few counts of this clone. J is TRBJ2-7 and V is TRBV6-1, with a possible D match to TRBD2 (5 bases). Looked up from germline, CDR1 is MNHNS and CDR2 is SASEGT. CDR3 size: 15 residues. The CDR3 sequence: CASREGLGGTYEQYV. The CDR3 bases are TGTGCCAGCAGGGAAGGACTTGGTGGCACCTACGAGCAGTACGTC.

The chain couples TRBV2 to TRBJ2-1, with 10 bases that match TRBD2. The V segment lost 7 bases and the J segment 4 bases; nucleotides outside the gene matches: 4. Germline V gene lookup returns CDR1 SNHLY and CDR2 FYNNEI. The CDR3 has 14 residues. CDR3 coding DNA: TGTGCCAGCACAAGGACTAGCGGATACAATGAGCAGTTCTTC. Translation gives CASTRTSGYNEQFF.

On this clone: The junction does not match germline at one end; this may be a read error. The rearrangement uses TRBV7-7 and TRBJ2-2; TRBD1 agrees at 7 bases. Germline CDR1 is SSHAT and CDR2 is FNYEAQ (reference sequence). The CDR3 extends over 15 amino acids. The CDR3 region has the DNA TGTGCTAGCAGCCGAGGACAGGAGAACACCGGGGAGCTGTTTTTT. Amino acids: CASSRGQENTGELFF. The full variable domain, in which reference TRBV7-7 and TRBJ2-2 provide the parts outside the CDR3, is GAGVSQSPRYKVTKRGQDVTLRCDPISSHATLYWYQQALGQGPEFLTYFNYEAQPDKSGLPSDRFSAERPEGSISTLTIQRTEQRDSAMYRCASSRGQENTGELFFGEGSRLTVL.

This clone showed up many times. V is TRBV27 and J is TRBJ1-2; tentatively, D is TRBD1 (6 bases). With 4 bases removed from V and 6 bases from J, the gap between germline ends came to 21 bases. The CDR3 length is 16 residues. From germline, CDR1 is MNHEY and CDR2 SMNVEV (reference sequence). CDR3 DNA: TGTGCCAGCAGTTCCCTCCAAACAGGGATGAAGGATGGCTACACCTTC. Its translation: CASSSLQTGMKDGYTF.

The sample holds a few counts of this clone. The chain combines TRBV7-8 with TRBJ2-1, with TRBD2 matching over 9 bases. V lost 5 bases, J lost 1 base, and 3 bases stayed unmatched. The V gene's germline CDR1 is SGHVS and CDR2 FQNEAQ. This CDR3 comprises 15 residues. In DNA form, the CDR3 reads TGTGCCAGCAGCCCTAGCGGGGTGTCCTACAATGAGCAGTTCTTC. Amino acids: CASSPSGVSYNEQFF.